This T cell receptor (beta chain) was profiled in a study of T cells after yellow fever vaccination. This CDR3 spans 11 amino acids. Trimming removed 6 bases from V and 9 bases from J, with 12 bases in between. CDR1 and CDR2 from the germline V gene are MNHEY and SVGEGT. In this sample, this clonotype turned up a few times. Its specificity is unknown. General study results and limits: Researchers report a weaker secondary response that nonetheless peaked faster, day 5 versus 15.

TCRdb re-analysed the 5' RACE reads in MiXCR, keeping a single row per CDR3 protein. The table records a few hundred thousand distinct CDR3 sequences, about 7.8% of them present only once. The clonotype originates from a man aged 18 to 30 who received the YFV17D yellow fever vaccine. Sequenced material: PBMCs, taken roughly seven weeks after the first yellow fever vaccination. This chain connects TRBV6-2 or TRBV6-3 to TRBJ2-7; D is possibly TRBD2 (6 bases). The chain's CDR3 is CASSQGGPQYV. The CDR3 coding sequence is TGTGCCAGCAGCCAAGGAGGGCCGCAGTACGTC.